This T cell receptor (beta chain) stems from a study of technical replicates of blood from several donors. V lost 9 bases to trimming and J lost 2 bases; unmatched junction nucleotides: 8. Germline V lookup: CDR1 SGHTA, CDR2 FQGTGA. The CDR3 is 14 amino acids. Method: immunoSEQ multiplex PCR; TCRdb's copy keeps in-frame clones and lacks some. Here the sample spans about 56,000 clones, 80% to 95% being singletons. The chain has TRBV7-3 and TRBJ2-3; 7 positions match TRBD1. This clonotype was obtained from a human donor in good health. Some clones in this sample may be carry-over from other donors' samples. What was sequenced was PBMCs. DNA of the CDR3: TGTGCCAGTAAACAGGGGATAGCCACAGATACGCAGTATTTT. It yields the protein CASKQGIATDTQYF.